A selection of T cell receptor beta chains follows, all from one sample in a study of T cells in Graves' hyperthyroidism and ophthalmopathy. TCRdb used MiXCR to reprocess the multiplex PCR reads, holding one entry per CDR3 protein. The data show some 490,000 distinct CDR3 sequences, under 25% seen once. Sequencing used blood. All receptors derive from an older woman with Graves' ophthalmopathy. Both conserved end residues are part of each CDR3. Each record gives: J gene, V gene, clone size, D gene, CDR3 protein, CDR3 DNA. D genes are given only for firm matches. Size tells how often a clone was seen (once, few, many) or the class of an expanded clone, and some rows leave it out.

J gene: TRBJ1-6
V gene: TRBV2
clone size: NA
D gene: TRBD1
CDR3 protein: CASNQDRGSGNSPLHF
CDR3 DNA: TGTGCCAGCAACCAGGACAGGGGATCGGGTAATTCACCCCTCCACTTT

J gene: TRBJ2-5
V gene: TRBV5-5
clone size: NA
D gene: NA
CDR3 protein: CASSAGYLETQYF
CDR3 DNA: TGTGCCAGCAGCGCCGGTTATCTAGAGACCCAGTACTTC

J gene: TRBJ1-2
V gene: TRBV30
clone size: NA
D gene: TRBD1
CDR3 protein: CAWSVWTGGNYGYTF
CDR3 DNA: TGTGCCTGGAGTGTATGGACAGGGGGGAACTATGGCTACACCTTC

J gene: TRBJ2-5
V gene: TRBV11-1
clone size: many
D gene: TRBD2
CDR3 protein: CASSALAGRQTQYF
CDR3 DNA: TGTGCCAGCAGCGCACTAGCGGGAAGGCAGACCCAGTACTTC

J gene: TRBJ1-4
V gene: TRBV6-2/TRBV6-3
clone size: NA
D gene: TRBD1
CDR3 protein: CASSFTDRASEKLFF
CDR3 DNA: TGTGCCAGCAGTTTCACGGACAGGGCTAGTGAAAAACTGTTTTTT

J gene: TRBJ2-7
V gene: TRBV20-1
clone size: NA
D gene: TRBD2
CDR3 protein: CSARASGTYEQYF
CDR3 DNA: TGCAGTGCTAGGGCGAGCGGGACCTACGAGCAGTACTTC

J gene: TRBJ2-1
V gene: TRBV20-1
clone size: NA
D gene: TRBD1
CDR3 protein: CSASKDRGRYNEQFF
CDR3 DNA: TGCAGTGCCTCGAAGGACAGGGGGCGATACAATGAGCAGTTCTTC

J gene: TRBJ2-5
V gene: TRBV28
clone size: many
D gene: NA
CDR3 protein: CASSFTGGETFQETQYF
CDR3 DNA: TGTGCCAGCAGTTTTACTGGAGGGGAGACATTCCAAGAGACCCAGTACTTC

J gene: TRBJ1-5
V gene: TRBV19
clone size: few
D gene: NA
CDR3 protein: CASTQGRLSNQPQHF
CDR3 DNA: TGTGCCAGTACTCAGGGACGTCTAAGCAATCAGCCCCAGCATTTT

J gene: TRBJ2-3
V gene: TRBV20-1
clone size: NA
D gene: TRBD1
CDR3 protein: CSAKDRGWTDTQYF
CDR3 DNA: TGCAGTGCTAAGGACAGGGGGTGGACAGATACGCAGTATTTT

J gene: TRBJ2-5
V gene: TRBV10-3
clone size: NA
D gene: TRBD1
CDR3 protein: CATEGQEETQYF
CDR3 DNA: TGTGCCACTGAGGGACAGGAAGAGACCCAGTACTTC

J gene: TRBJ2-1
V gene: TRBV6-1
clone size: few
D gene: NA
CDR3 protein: CASSETSSGRREQFF
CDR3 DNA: TGTGCCAGCAGTGAAACGAGCTCTGGTAGGCGTGAGCAGTTCTTC

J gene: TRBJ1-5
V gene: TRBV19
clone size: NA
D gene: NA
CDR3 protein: CASSIWGLGNQPQHF
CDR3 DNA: TGTGCCAGTAGTATTTGGGGGCTGGGCAATCAGCCCCAGCATTTT

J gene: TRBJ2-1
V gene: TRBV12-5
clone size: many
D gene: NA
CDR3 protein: CASGTWVAYNEQFF
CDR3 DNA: TGTGCTAGTGGGACGTGGGTGGCCTACAATGAGCAGTTCTTC

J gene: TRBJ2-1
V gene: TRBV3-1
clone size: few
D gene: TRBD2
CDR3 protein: CASSQAFAGGLSYNEQFF
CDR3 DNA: TGTGCCAGCAGCCAAGCCTTTGCGGGAGGTCTCTCCTACAATGAGCAGTTCTTC

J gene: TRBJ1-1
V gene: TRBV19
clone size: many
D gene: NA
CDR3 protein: CASGGLYDEAFF
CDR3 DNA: TGTGCCAGTGGGGGGTTATACGATGAAGCTTTCTTT

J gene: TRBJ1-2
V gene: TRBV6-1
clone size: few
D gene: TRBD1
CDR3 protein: CASSRGTGEYGYTF
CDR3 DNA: TGTGCCAGCAGTCGTGGGACAGGGGAGTATGGCTACACCTTC

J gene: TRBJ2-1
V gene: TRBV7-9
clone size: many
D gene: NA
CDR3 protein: CASSPPIGSRVNEQFF
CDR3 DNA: TGTGCCAGCAGCCCCCCAATTGGCTCCCGAGTCAATGAGCAGTTCTTC

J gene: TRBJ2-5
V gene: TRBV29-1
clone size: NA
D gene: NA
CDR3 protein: CSVERAGATQYF
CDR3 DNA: TGCAGCGTTGAGAGGGCTGGGGCGACCCAGTACTTC

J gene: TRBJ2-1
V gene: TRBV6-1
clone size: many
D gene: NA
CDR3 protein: CASQGGYNEQFF
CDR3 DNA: TGTGCCAGCCAGGGGGGGTACAATGAGCAGTTCTTC

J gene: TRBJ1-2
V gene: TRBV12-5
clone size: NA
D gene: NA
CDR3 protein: CASGLVVRNYGYTF
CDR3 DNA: TGTGCTAGTGGTTTGGTTGTTCGGAACTATGGCTACACCTTC

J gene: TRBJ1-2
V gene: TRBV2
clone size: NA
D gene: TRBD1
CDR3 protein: CASSELDRAVGYTF
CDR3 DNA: TGTGCCAGCAGTGAATTGGACAGGGCAGTAGGCTACACCTTC

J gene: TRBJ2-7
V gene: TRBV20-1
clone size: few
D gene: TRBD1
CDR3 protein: CSARDGDRILYEQYF
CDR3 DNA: TGCAGTGCTAGAGATGGGGACAGGATCCTATACGAGCAGTACTTC

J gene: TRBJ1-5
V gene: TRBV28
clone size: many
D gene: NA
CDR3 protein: CASRGAGNNQPQHF
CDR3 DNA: TGTGCCAGCAGGGGAGCAGGGAACAATCAGCCCCAGCATTTT

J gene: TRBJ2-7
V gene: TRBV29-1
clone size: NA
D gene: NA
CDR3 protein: CSVERGGEQYF
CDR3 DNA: TGCAGCGTTGAACGTGGAGGCGAGCAGTACTTC

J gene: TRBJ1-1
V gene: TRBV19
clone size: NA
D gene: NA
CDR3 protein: CASSIRAGANTEAFF
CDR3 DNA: TGTGCCAGTAGTATACGTGCGGGCGCGAACACTGAAGCTTTCTTT

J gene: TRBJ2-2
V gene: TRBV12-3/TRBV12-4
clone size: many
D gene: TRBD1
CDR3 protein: CASSLAVLGQGTGELFF
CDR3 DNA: TGTGCCAGCAGTTTGGCGGTGTTGGGACAGGGGACCGGGGAGCTGTTTTTT

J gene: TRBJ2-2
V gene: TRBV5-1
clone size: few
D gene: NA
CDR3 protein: CASSLAAGNTGELFF
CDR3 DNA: TGCGCCAGCAGCTTGGCAGCAGGGAACACCGGGGAGCTGTTTTTT

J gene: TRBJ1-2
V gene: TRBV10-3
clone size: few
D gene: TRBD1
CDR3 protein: CAIGTDYGYTF
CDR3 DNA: TGTGCCATCGGGACAGACTATGGCTACACCTTC

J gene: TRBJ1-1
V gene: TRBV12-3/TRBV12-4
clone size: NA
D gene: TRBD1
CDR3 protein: CASSGTGGPIPEAFF
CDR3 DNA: TGTGCCAGCAGCGGGACAGGGGGCCCTATCCCTGAAGCTTTCTTT

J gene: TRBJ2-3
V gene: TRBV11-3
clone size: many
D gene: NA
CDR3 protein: CASSLWGADTQYF
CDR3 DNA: TGTGCCAGCAGCCTCTGGGGGGCCGATACGCAGTATTTT

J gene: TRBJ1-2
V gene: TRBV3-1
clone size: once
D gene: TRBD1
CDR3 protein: CASSQQGAPGYTF
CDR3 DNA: TGTGCCAGCAGCCAACAGGGGGCGCCCGGCTACACCTTC

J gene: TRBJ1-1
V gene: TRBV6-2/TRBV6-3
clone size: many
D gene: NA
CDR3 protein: CASSYMRGTEAFF
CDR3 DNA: TGTGCCAGCAGTTACATGAGGGGGACTGAAGCTTTCTTT

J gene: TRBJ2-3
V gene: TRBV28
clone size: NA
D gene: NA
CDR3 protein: CASSLAWGTDTQYF
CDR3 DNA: TGTGCCAGCAGCCTAGCCTGGGGTACAGATACGCAGTATTTT

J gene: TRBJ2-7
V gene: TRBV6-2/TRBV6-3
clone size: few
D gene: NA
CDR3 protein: CASSHSTEQYF
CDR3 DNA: TGTGCCAGCAGTCATTCCACCGAGCAGTACTTC

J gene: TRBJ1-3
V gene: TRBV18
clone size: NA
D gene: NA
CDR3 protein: CASSREDTGNTIYF
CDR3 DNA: TGTGCCAGCTCACGAGAGGATACTGGAAACACCATATATTTT

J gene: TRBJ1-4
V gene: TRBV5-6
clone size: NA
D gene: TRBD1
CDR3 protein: CASSLGWGQGNEKLFF
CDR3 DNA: TGTGCCAGCAGCTTGGGTTGGGGACAGGGTAATGAAAAACTGTTTTTT

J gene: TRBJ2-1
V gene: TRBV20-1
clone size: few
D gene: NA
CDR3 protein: CSARGERAYSYNEQFF
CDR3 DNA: TGCAGTGCTAGAGGGGAGCGGGCCTACTCCTACAATGAGCAGTTCTTC

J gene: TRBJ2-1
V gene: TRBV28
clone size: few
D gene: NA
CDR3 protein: CASRRDTSYNEQFF
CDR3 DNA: TGTGCCAGCAGAAGGGACACGTCCTACAATGAGCAGTTCTTC

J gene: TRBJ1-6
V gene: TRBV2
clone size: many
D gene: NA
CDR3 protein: CASSRDNNSPLHF
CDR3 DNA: TGTGCCAGCAGCCGGGACAATAATTCACCCCTCCACTTT

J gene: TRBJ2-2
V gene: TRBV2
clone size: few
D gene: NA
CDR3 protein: CASTQEGRVPGELFF
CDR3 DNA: TGTGCCAGCACCCAGGAGGGCCGGGTCCCCGGGGAGCTGTTTTTT

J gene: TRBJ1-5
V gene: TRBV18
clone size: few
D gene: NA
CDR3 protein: CASSPSGVAEPQHF
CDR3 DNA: TGTGCCAGCTCACCCAGCGGCGTGGCAGAGCCCCAGCATTTT

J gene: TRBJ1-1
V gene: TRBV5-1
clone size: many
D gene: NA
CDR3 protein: CASSSLGETNTEAFF
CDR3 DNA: TGCGCCAGCAGCTCCTTAGGGGAAACGAACACTGAAGCTTTCTTT

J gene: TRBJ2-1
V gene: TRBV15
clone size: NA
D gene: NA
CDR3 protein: CATSRDLSSDEQFF
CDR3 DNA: TGTGCCACCAGCAGAGATTTAAGTTCAGATGAGCAGTTCTTC

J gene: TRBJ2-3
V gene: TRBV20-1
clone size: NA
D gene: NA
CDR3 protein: CSARRLDTQYF
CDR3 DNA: TGCAGTGCTAGAAGATTGGATACGCAGTATTTT

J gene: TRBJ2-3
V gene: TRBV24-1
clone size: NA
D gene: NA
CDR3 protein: CATGTGSFSTDTQYF
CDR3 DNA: TGTGCCACGGGAACAGGGAGTTTTAGCACAGATACGCAGTATTTT

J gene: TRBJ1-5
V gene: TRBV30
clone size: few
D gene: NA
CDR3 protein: CAWSVGHTNQPQHF
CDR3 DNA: TGTGCCTGGAGTGTGGGTCACACCAATCAGCCCCAGCATTTT

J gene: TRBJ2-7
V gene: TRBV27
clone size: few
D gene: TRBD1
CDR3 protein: CASSLLMDRVGEQYF
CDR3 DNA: TGTGCCAGCAGTTTATTGATGGACAGGGTGGGGGAGCAGTACTTC

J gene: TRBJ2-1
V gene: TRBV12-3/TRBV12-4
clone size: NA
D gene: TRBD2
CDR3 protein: CASRRASGSANEQFF
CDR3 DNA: TGTGCCAGCAGGAGGGCTAGCGGGAGCGCCAATGAGCAGTTCTTC

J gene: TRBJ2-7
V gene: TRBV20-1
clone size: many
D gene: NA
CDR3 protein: CSATPLTSSYEQYF
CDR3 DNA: TGCAGTGCCACCCCTCTCACTAGCTCCTACGAGCAGTACTTC

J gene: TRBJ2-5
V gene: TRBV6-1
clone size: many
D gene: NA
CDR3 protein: CASAVTSSRGETQYF
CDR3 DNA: TGTGCCAGCGCTGTGACTTCTTCCCGGGGGGAGACCCAGTACTTC

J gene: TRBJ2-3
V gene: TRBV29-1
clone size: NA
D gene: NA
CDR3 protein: CSVEEGTQYF
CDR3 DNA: TGCAGCGTTGAAGAAGGTACGCAGTATTTT

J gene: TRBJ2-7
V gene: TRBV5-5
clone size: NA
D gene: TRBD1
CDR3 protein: CASSSKNRGLSYEQYF
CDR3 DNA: TGTGCCAGCAGCTCCAAGAACAGGGGCCTGTCCTACGAGCAGTACTTC